Listed below are T cell receptor beta chains from one sample, sequenced in a study of blood T cell repertoires in COVID-19. Produced via immunoSEQ multiplex PCR; TCRdb's table is partial and in-frame only. Counted here are about 41,000 clones, over 75% occurring once; the ten biggest clones make up 35% to 45%. The source material was peripheral blood. The source is a man aged 40-49 years with active or convalescent COVID-19. Both conserved end residues are part of each CDR3. D genes are given only for firm matches. Size values are once, few and many counts, or a class for expanded clones, and some rows have none.

size: NA
V: TRBV27
J: TRBJ2-4
D: NA
CDR3: CASLPFPAQEVNF
DNA: TGTGCCAGCCTACCTTTCCCAGCCCAGGAGGTTAACTTC

size: NA
V: TRBV19
J: TRBJ2-2
D: TRBD2
CDR3: CASSIAGTSGRKGVGELFF
DNA: TGTGCCAGTAGTATAGCCGGGACTAGCGGGAGGAAAGGGGTCGGGGAGCTGTTTTTT

size: once
V: TRBV24-1
J: TRBJ2-7
D: TRBD2
CDR3: CATSDSRGAGVIEQYF
DNA: TGTGCCACCAGTGATTCCCGTGGGGCGGGAGTCATCGAGCAGTACTTC

size: NA
V: TRBV6-6
J: TRBJ1-5
D: TRBD1
CDR3: CASSYYGQGGQPQHF
DNA: TGTGCCAGCAGTTACTACGGACAGGGTGGCCAGCCCCAGCATTTT

size: few
V: TRBV7-6
J: TRBJ2-2
D: TRBD2
CDR3: CASSVSGTSGLTGELFF
DNA: TGTGCCAGCAGCGTATCCGGGACTAGCGGCCTCACCGGGGAGCTGTTTTTT

size: few
V: TRBV30
J: TRBJ2-2
D: TRBD1
CDR3: CAWTSRQGYTGELFF
DNA: TGTGCCTGGACCTCCCGACAGGGGTACACCGGGGAGCTGTTTTTT

size: once
V: TRBV7-2
J: TRBJ2-2
D: NA
CDR3: CASSPRRGTVNTGELFF
DNA: TGTGCCAGCAGCCCCCGCCGCGGGACAGTGAACACCGGGGAGCTGTTTTTT

size: NA
V: TRBV13
J: TRBJ1-1
D: NA
CDR3: CASSLVGDGTEAFF
DNA: TGTGCCAGCAGCTTAGTAGGGGATGGGACTGAAGCTTTCTTT

size: NA
V: TRBV6-7
J: TRBJ1-6
D: NA
CDR3: CASRRTEGGVHF
DNA: TGTGCCAGCAGACGGACTGAGGGGGGGGTCCACTTT

size: many
V: TRBV5-6
J: TRBJ1-6
D: NA
CDR3: CASSFTQGRGSPLHF
DNA: TGTGCCAGCAGCTTTACTCAGGGGAGAGGGTCACCCCTCCACTTT

size: NA
V: TRBV19
J: TRBJ2-6
D: NA
CDR3: CASSKTPKSSGANVLTF
DNA: TGTGCCAGTTCCAAGACACCAAAGAGCTCTGGGGCCAACGTCCTGACTTTC

size: once
V: TRBV19
J: TRBJ2-7
D: TRBD2
CDR3: CASSTYGLGYEQYF
DNA: TGTGCCAGTAGTACCTACGGACTAGGCTACGAGCAGTACTTC

size: NA
V: TRBV7-2
J: TRBJ2-1
D: TRBD1
CDR3: CASSPQTGGYNEQFF
DNA: TGTGCCAGCAGCCCGCAGACAGGGGGTTACAATGAGCAGTTCTTC

size: NA
V: TRBV28
J: TRBJ2-7
D: TRBD1
CDR3: CASTIGQGSSYEQYF
DNA: TGTGCCAGCACCATAGGACAGGGGAGTTCCTACGAGCAGTACTTC

size: NA
V: TRBV6-5
J: TRBJ2-7
D: TRBD2
CDR3: CASSLTSGAYEQYF
DNA: TGTGCCAGCAGCCTAACTAGCGGCGCCTACGAGCAGTACTTC